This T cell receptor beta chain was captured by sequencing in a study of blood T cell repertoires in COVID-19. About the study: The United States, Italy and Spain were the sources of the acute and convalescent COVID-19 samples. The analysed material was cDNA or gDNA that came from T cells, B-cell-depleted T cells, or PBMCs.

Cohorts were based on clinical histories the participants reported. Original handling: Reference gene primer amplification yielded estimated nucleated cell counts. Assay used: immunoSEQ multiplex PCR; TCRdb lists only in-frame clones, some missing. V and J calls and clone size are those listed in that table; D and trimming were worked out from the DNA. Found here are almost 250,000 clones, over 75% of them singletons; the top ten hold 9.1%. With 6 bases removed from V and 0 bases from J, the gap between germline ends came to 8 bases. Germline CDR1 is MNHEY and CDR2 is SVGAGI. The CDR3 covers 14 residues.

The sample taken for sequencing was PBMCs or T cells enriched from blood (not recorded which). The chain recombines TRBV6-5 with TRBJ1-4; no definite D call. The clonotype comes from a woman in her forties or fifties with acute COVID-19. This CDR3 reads CASRSLATNEKLFF. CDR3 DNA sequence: TGTGCCAGCAGATCACTAGCAACTAATGAAAAACTGTTTTTT.